Listed here are 12 T cell receptor beta chains from one sample, sequenced in a study of T cells expressing NK-cell markers. TCRdb re-called the 5' RACE reads and shows each CDR3 protein once, DNA omitted. This sample contains about 460,000 distinct CDR3 sequences. Material for sequencing was blood T cells: a sorted CD56 or NKG2C T cell subset, CD4+ or CD8+ T cells, or bulk PBMC T cells (not recorded which). The receptors stem from a woman aged 45-59 years in good health.

CDR3 residues: CATSDTPTSGKQFF. The genes are TRBV24-1 and TRBJ2-1; checking the TCRdb D call of TRBD2 is not possible without DNA. Germline V gene lookup returns CDR1 KGHDR and CDR2 SFDVKD. The CDR3 runs to 14 residues.

The chain combines TRBV6-5 with TRBJ1-1. Germline CDR1 MNHEY, CDR2 SVGAGI. The CDR3 totals 15 residues. CDR3 sequence reads: CASSRSAAGNTEAFF.

The V gene is TRBV20-1, the J gene TRBJ2-7; no DNA is available, so the TRBD1 call from TCRdb remains unchecked. This CDR3 is 15 amino acids long. The germline V gene has CDR1 DFQATT and CDR2 SNEGSKA (reference sequence). This CDR3 reads CSAREARVSAYEQYF.

This chain connects TRBV20-1 to TRBJ1-5; the TCRdb call, TRBD1, lacks DNA for checking. The CDR3 is 13 amino acids. CDR1 DFQATT and CDR2 SNEGSKA come from the germline V gene (reference sequence). CDR3 protein: CSAGGTGNQPQHF.

The chain links TRBV29-1 to TRBJ2-2; no DNA is available, so the TRBD1 call from TCRdb remains unchecked. CDR3 length: 14 residues. CDR1 SQVTM and CDR2 ANQGSEA come from the germline V gene. CDR3 in amino acids: CSVRGQGAIGELFF.

This chain connects TRBV2 to TRBJ2-7; TCRdb outputs TRBD2, but without DNA this stays unchecked. The CDR3 is 14 amino acids. Germline-derived CDR1 and CDR2 are SNHLY and FYNNEI. The CDR3 sequence: CASIKTSGSSEQYF.

J is TRBJ2-2 and V is TRBV5-1; TCRdb calls TRBD1, which cannot be checked without DNA. The germline gives CDR1 SGHRS, CDR2 YFSETQ. This CDR3 has 17 amino acids. CDR3 sequence reads: CASSQQTRDSPGGELFF.

The chain is built from TRBV24-1 and TRBJ1-4; the TCRdb call, TRBD1, lacks DNA for checking. The CDR3 runs 16 residues. Looked up from germline, CDR1 is KGHDR and CDR2 is SFDVKD. CDR3 loop: CATSDPAGQGYEKLFF.

The V call is TRBV19, the J call TRBJ2-1; TCRdb's D call, TRBD2, is unchecked because there is no DNA. The CDR3 extends over 13 amino acids. Germline-derived CDR1 and CDR2 are LNHDA and SQIVND (reference sequence). This chain's CDR3 is CASSIRRTSRQFF. Filled out from reference TRBV19 and TRBJ2-1, the complete variable domain reads DGGITQSPKYLFRKEGQNVTLSCEQNLNHDAMYWYRQDPGQGLRLIYYSQIVNDFQKGDIAEGYSVSREKKESFPLTVTSAQKNPTAFYLCASSIRRTSRQFFGPGTRLTVL.

The rearrangement links TRBV12-3 or TRBV12-4 to TRBJ1-6. The CDR3 is 14 residues long. The CDR3 sequence: CASSHGGGNSPLHF.

The V call is TRBV12-3 or TRBV12-4, the J call TRBJ1-2; checking the TCRdb D call of TRBD1 is not possible without DNA. CDR3 size: 13 residues. CDR3 in amino acids: CASSPRGRGGYTF.

The chain uses TRBV27 and TRBJ2-1; the TCRdb call, TRBD2, lacks DNA for checking. Per the germline V gene, CDR1 is MNHEY and CDR2 is SMNVEV (reference sequence). This CDR3 has 15 residues. The CDR3 region is CASGTLWSSYNEQFF.